Shown below are 5 T cell receptor beta chains from a single sample sequenced in a study of T cells in Graves' hyperthyroidism and ophthalmopathy. Amplification yielded TCR beta CDR3 regions, with RNA transcripts as the source. A set of HTBI primers served as the primers for a first-round RT-PCR of the TCR CDR3. TCRdb reanalysed the multiplex PCR reads using MiXCR and keeps one entry per CDR3 protein. The sample shows under 650,000 distinct CDR3 sequences, 15% to 20% of them seen only once. Specimen: blood. The source of these receptors is a woman between 25 and 40 years old with Graves' hyperthyroidism.

Notes on this clonotype: One junction end does not reproduce the germline sequence, and a read error may be involved. V usage is TRBV29-1 and J usage is TRBJ2-2; D is possibly TRBD2 (5 bases). The germline V gene has CDR1 SQVTM and CDR2 ANQGSEA. The CDR3 length is 12 residues. The CDR3 is CSGDSEAGELVF. CDR3 nucleotides: TGCAGCGGTGATTCGGAGGCCGGGGAGCTGGTTTTT.

This clonotype was detected ten times or more. V is TRBV28 and J is TRBJ2-7; D unresolved. Germline lookup yields CDR1 MDHEN and CDR2 SYDVKM. The V end lost 3 bases, the J end lost 4 bases, and 10 bases lay between the germline ends. This CDR3 contains 13 residues. CDR3 nucleotide sequence: TGTGCCAGCAGTTTCGGACGGCGATACGAGCAGTACTTC. Translated, it gives CASSFGRRYEQYF.

This clonotype was counted ten times or more. V usage is TRBV10-3 and J usage is TRBJ1-2; the match to TRBD1 covers 7 bases. The CDR3 extends over 14 amino acids. Germline values: CDR1 ENHRY, CDR2 SYGVKD. V trimming: 2 bases; J trimming: 4 bases; junction bases outside the gene matches: 4. The DNA for the CDR3 is TGTGCCATCAGTGAGGACAGGGCAATCTATGGCTACACCTTC. It is translated as CAISEDRAIYGYTF.

V gene TRBV18 combines with J gene TRBJ2-2; 10 bases are shared with TRBD2. This CDR3 comprises 16 residues. Germline lookup yields CDR1 KGHSH and CDR2 LQKENI. V shed 8 bases and J 1 base; nucleotides not matched to a gene: 7. This chain's CDR3 is CASGSSGGQNTGELFF. The CDR3 DNA sequence: TGTGCCAGCGGCTCTAGCGGGGGCCAGAACACCGGGGAGCTGTTTTTT. The whole variable domain, remainder taken from reference TRBV18 and TRBJ2-2, is NAGVMQNPRHLVRRRGQEARLRCSPMKGHSHVYWYRQLPEEGLKFMVYLQKENIIDESGMPKERFSAEFPKEGPSILRIQQVVRGDSAAYFCASGSSGGQNTGELFFGEGSRLTVL.

This clonotype was detected many times. The V call is TRBV28, the J call TRBJ2-1; the D call may be TRBD1 or TRBD2 (5 bases each). Germline loops: CDR1 MDHEN, CDR2 SYDVKM. CDR3 size: 15 residues. V lost 6 bases to trimming and J lost 4 bases, with 16 bases between them. CDR3 DNA: TGTGCCAGCAGCCCTGGGACCAGCCTGTACAATGAGCAGTTCTTC. Protein: CASSPGTSLYNEQFF.